This note documents a single TCR beta chain sequence. The record originates from a study of blood T cell repertoires in COVID-19. At the level of the study: Collection of acute and convalescent COVID-19 samples took place in the United States, Italy and Spain.

Trimming took off 8 bases at V and 5 bases at J, with 18 bases between the two ends. The CDR3 spans 14 residues. Germline V gene lookup returns CDR1 SGHTA and CDR2 FQGTGA. Generated by immunoSEQ multiplex PCR, the TCRdb table keeps only in-frame clones and is missing some. The repertoire holds around 60,000 clones, with about three quarters as singletons. This clonotype was obtained from a man aged 30 to 45 with COVID-19, enrolled during active disease. This chain uses TRBV7-3 with TRBJ2-5, with D unclear. The sequencing sample was made of peripheral blood. The CDR3 loop is CASGRSFRRETQYF. The CDR3 DNA reads as TGTGCCAGCGGCCGGAGCTTTAGAAGGGAGACCCAGTACTTC.